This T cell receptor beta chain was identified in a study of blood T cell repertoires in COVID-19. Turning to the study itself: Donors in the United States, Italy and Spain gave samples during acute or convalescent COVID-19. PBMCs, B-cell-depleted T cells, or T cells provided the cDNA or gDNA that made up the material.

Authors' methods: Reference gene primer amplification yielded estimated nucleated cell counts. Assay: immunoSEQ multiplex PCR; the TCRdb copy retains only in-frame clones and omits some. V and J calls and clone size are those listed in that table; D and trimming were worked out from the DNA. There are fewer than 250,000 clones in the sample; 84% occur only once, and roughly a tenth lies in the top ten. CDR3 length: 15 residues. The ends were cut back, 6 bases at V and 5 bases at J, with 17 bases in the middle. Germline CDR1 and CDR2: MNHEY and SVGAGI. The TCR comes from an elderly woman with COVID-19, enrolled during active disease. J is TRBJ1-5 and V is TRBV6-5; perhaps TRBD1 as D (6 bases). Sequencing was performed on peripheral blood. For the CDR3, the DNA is TGTGCCAGCAGCGCCTCAGGGGTTACCCATCAGCCCCAGCATTTT. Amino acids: CASSASGVTHQPQHF.